The entry that follows covers one T cell receptor (beta chain) sequence. Its antigen is unidentified. CDR3 size: 12 residues. Germline-derived CDR1 and CDR2 are DFQATT and SNEGSKA (reference sequence). V shed 6 bases and J shed 2 bases, with 11 bases lying between them. This record comes from a study of early T cells in non-severe SARS-CoV-2 infection. For the study at large: Unsorted whole blood bulk RNA was sequenced, with unpaired chains.

The TCR library protocol was used to attach unique molecular identifiers. These identifiers were attached to individual cDNA molecules. From the 5' RACE reads, TCRdb called clonotypes with MiXCR, one entry per CDR3 protein. The sample yields 70,000 to 90,000 distinct CDR3 sequences, about 14% seen once. Study outcomes and limitations: Using VDJdb, the matching emphasized anti-spike CD8 responses while missing private and CD4 specificities.

This chain connects TRBV20-1 to TRBJ2-7, with D perhaps TRBD1 or TRBD2 (5 bases each). The sequencing sample was made of whole blood. This clonotype originated in an adult who was a healthcare worker with PCR-confirmed SARS-CoV-2 infection or an uninfected control (not recorded which). The CDR3 spells CSATRETYEQYF. CDR3 bases: TGCAGTGCAACCAGGGAGACCTACGAGCAGTACTTC.